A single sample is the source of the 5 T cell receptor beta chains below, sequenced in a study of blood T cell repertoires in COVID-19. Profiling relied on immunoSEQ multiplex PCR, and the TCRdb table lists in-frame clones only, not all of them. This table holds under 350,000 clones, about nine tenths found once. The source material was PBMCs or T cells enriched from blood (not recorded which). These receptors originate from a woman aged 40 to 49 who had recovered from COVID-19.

CDR3 bases: TGTGCCAGCAGCTTGCGGGGTCCGGATCAGCCCCAGCATTTT. It translates to CASSLRGPDQPQHF. The rearrangement joins TRBV5-5 to TRBJ1-5; D unresolved. Looked up from germline, CDR1 is SGHKS and CDR2 is YYEKEE (reference sequence). This CDR3 contains 14 residues. The V gene lost 1 base and the J gene lost 5 bases, with 10 bases spanning the gap.

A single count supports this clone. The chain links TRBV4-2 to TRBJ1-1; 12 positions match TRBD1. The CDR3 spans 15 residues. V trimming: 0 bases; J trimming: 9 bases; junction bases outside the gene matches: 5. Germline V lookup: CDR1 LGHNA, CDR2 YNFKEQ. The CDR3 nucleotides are TGTGCCAGCAGCCAAGAGAGGTGGGACAGGGGGCAAGCTTTCTTT. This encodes CASSQERWDRGQAFF.

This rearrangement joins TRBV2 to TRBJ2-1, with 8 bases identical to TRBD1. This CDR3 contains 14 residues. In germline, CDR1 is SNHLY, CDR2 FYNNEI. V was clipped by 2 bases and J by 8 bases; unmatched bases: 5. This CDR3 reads CASSERTGRHEQFF. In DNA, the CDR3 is TGTGCCAGCAGTGAAAGGACAGGGAGGCATGAGCAGTTCTTC.

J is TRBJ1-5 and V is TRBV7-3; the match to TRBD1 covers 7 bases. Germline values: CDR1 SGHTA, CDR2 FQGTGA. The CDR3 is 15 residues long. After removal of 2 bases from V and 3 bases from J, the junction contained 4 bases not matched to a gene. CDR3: CASSLRTGINQPQHF. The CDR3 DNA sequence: TGTGCCAGCAGCTTACGGACAGGAATCAATCAGCCCCAGCATTTT.

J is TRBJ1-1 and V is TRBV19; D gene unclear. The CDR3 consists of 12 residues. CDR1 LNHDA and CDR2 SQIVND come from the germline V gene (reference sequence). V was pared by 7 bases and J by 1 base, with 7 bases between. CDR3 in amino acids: CASTDRNTEAFF. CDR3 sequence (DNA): TGTGCCAGTACCGATAGGAACACTGAAGCTTTCTTT.